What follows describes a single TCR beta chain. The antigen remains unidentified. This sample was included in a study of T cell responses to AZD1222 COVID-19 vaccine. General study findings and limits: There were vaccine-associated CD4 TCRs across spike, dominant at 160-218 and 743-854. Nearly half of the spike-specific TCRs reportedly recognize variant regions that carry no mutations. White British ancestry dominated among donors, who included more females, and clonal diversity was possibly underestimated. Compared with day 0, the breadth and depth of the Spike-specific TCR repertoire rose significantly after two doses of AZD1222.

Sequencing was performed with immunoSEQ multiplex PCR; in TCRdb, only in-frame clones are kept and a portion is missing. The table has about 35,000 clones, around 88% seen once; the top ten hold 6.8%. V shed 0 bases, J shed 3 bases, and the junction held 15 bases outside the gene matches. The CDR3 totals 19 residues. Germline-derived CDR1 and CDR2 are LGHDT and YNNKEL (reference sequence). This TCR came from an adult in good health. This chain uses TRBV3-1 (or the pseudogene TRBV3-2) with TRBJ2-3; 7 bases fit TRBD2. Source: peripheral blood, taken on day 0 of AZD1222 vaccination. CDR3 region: CASSQDRREDPGLTDTQYF. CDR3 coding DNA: TGTGCCAGCAGCCAAGATCGTCGGGAGGATCCCGGCCTGACAGATACGCAGTATTTT.